This is a list of T cell receptor beta chains from one sample in a study of cytomegalovirus exposure and HLA in healthy donors. Clones were sequenced by immunoSEQ multiplex PCR, and TCRdb holds only the in-frame ones, with some missing. The sample carries under 110,000 clones, under 80% recorded once. Sequencing input: PBMCs. The receptors stem from a man aged 60-69 years in good health and CMV-seronegative. Both conserved end residues are part of each CDR3. D genes are given only for firm matches. Part of the rows lack a size; the others show once, few, many or a class for expanded clones.

DNA	CDR3	J	V	size	D
TGCGCCAGTTCCGCCGGGACAGGGGCCCTCGAGCAGTACTTC	CASSAGTGALEQYF	TRBJ2-7	TRBV5-1	.	TRBD1
TGTGCCAGCAGCCCTTCAAGCGGGGGGGCCTCCCGCTACAATGAGCAGTTCTTC	CASSPSSGGASRYNEQFF	TRBJ2-1	TRBV7-2	.	TRBD2
TGTGCCAGCAGCCCGGGACAGGTCGCCCCTGAAGCTTTCTTT	CASSPGQVAPEAFF	TRBJ1-1	TRBV7-9	few	TRBD1
TGTGCCAGCAGCTTACGGGGGGGAGCCAAAAACATTCAGTACTTC	CASSLRGGAKNIQYF	TRBJ2-4	TRBV7-9	few	TRBD2
TGTGCCAGCAGCGCCGACAGGGGGCGGACTGAAGCTTTCTTT	CASSADRGRTEAFF	TRBJ1-1	TRBV13	.	TRBD1
TGTGCCAGCAGTGAATCGGGACTAGCGGGGATTAAGTGGCGCCAAGAGACCCAGTACTTC	CASSESGLAGIKWRQETQYF	TRBJ2-5	TRBV2	.	TRBD2
TGTGCCAGCAGGGGACAGTCTTTGGGGGAAGCTTTCTTT	CASRGQSLGEAFF	TRBJ1-1	TRBV28	.	TRBD1
TGTGCCAGCAGCCCCCGGACGGAAGACAGGAATCAGCCCCAGCATTTT	CASSPRTEDRNQPQHF	TRBJ1-5	TRBV11-3	.	.
TGTGCCAGCAGAGGACAGTCCTCCTACAATGAGCAGTTCTTC	CASRGQSSYNEQFF	TRBJ2-1	TRBV7-2	.	.
TGCGCCAGCAGCCAAAACTCAGGGGGCGAAGAGACCCAGTACTTC	CASSQNSGGEETQYF	TRBJ2-5	TRBV4-3	.	TRBD1
TGTGCCAGCCGTAGAGTTCAGGGGCATCAGCCCCAGCATTTT	CASRRVQGHQPQHF	TRBJ1-5	TRBV27	few	.
TGTGCCAGCAGTTTAGGCGGACAGGGATCGTTCGGCTACACCTTC	CASSLGGQGSFGYTF	TRBJ1-2	TRBV28	.	TRBD1
TGTGCCAGCAGTGCTCTACAGGGTATATTATCTGGGGCCAACGTCCTGACTTTC	CASSALQGILSGANVLTF	TRBJ2-6	TRBV6-1	.	.
TGTGCCAGCAGCTTGGGGACTACTAACGAGCAGTACTTC	CASSLGTTNEQYF	TRBJ2-7	TRBV5-6	.	.
TGTGCCAGCAGCTGGGTGGGACAAAGCAATCAGCCCCAGCATTTT	CASSWVGQSNQPQHF	TRBJ1-5	TRBV5-5	few	.
TGCGCCAGTCGGGTCGGGGGGTGGCCAGATACGCAGTATTTT	CASRVGGWPDTQYF	TRBJ2-3	TRBV5-1	few	TRBD2
TGTGCCAGCAGCTTAGGGACAGGGGGCAATCATGGCTACACCTTC	CASSLGTGGNHGYTF	TRBJ1-2	TRBV11-2	.	TRBD1
TGTGCCAGCAGTTCCTCCCTAGCCTCGCAGACCCAGTACTTC	CASSSSLASQTQYF	TRBJ2-5	TRBV27	.	.
TGTGCCAGCAGTACCCCGGGACAGGGGCACTATGGCTACACCTTC	CASSTPGQGHYGYTF	TRBJ1-2	TRBV6-5	few	TRBD1
TGTGCCTGGAGGGGGACAGTCTATGGCTACACCTTC	CAWRGTVYGYTF	TRBJ1-2	TRBV30	.	TRBD1
TGCGCCAGCAGCTTGGGACAGGGGGTTCCCGGGGAGCTGTTTTTT	CASSLGQGVPGELFF	TRBJ2-2	TRBV5-1	.	TRBD1
TGCGCCAGCAGCTTACCCGCTAGCGGGGGAAACAATGAGCAGTTCTTC	CASSLPASGGNNEQFF	TRBJ2-1	TRBV5-1	.	TRBD2
TGTGCCAGCAGTTACATCTCAGGGGAGCAGTTCTTC	CASSYISGEQFF	TRBJ2-1	TRBV6-5	few	.
TGTGCCTGGAGTAGGACTAGCGGGGGCTCAGATACGCAGTATTTT	CAWSRTSGGSDTQYF	TRBJ2-3	TRBV30	.	TRBD2
TGCGCCAGCAGCCAAGATTCGAGACTAGCGGGCAATGAGCAGTTCTTC	CASSQDSRLAGNEQFF	TRBJ2-1	TRBV4-1	.	TRBD2
TGTGCCAGTAGTGTGGGGGGGAACATTCAGTACTTC	CASSVGGNIQYF	TRBJ2-4	TRBV19	.	TRBD2
TGTGCCAGCAGTGGGGGCAGGGGCAATGAGCAGTTCTTC	CASSGGRGNEQFF	TRBJ2-1	TRBV7-9	.	.
TGTGCCAGCAGCTGGCAGGTTACAAAGCACAGGAGCACAGATACGCAGTATTTT	CASSWQVTKHRSTDTQYF	TRBJ2-3	TRBV7-2	.	.
TGTGCCAGCACCCCTCAGGGGGTGGGCCAGCCCCAGCATTTT	CASTPQGVGQPQHF	TRBJ1-5	TRBV5-8	.	TRBD1